A single TCR beta chain is shown here with its context. In its sample, this clonotype was seen many times. The specificity of this receptor is unknown. No base quality values were provided; no much bigger clone lies one nucleotide off. This record comes from a study of T cell repertoires in cytomegalovirus infection (dated by TCRdb to between 2018 and 2020). Study-wide context: Because public TCR beta signatures pointed to carriage of CMV infection together with the matching HLA type, the HLA type of each donor mattered for the analysis. On the study overall, not on this receptor specifically: The ex vivo response was dominated by HLA-C-restricted CMV-specific TCR beta clonotypes, which also provided the single most frequent clonotype in two of eight donors. In both this cohort and an independent roughly 350-donor cohort, the cumulative frequency of public TCR beta family members distinguished carriers of CMV infection plus the relevant HLA type.

Counted from cysteine to phenylalanine, this CDR3 has 14 amino acids. Only the CDR3 DNA stays, 42 bases, in frame from base 1. V lost 6 bases and J lost 4 bases; the stretch between them is 13 bases long. CDR1 and CDR2, per the germline V gene (reference sequence), are SGHKS and YYEKEE. This sample was sequenced with an Illumina HiSeq 1500. The public sequencing data were trimmed at Q25 with fastp and processed into clonotypes with MiXCR by TCRdb, which kept only in-frame beta chains. Every distinct CDR3 protein forms one entry, paired with its most common genes and DNA. In all, the sample holds around 210,000 distinct CDR3 sequences, and around 6.6% of those were seen once. Clones ranked in the top ten supply under 7.5% of the sample.

This TCR was recovered from a human donor in good health (CMV status not recorded). Some clones in this sample may be carry-over from other donors' samples. The source material was PBMCs. The V and J genes are TRBV5-5 and TRBJ2-2, with the D gene too uncertain to name. The DNA sequence is as follows: TGTGCCAGCACCCGTGGCGTCCTCACCGGGGAGCTGTTTTTT. The encoded protein is CASTRGVLTGELFF. Beyond the CDR3, the reference TRBV5-5 and TRBJ2-2 genes provide the residues; the full variable domain reads: DAGVTQSPTHLIKTRGQQVTLRCSPISGHKSVSWYQQVLGQGPQFIFQYYEKEERGRGNFPDRFSARQFPNYSSELNVNALLLGDSALYLCASTRGVLTGELFFGEGSRLTVL.